This record covers a single T cell receptor beta chain. TCRdb keeps only in-frame clones here, not all; method: immunoSEQ multiplex PCR. Of approximately 90,000 clones detected, about 90% appear once; the ten largest clones hold over 2%. Autologous stem cell transplantation was followed by relapse in every patient, and brentuximab vedotin exposure varied. The data were taken from a study of PD-1 blockade in classical Hodgkin lymphoma. V lost 1 base, J lost 6 bases, and 14 bases lay in between. Germline CDR1 is SGHRS and CDR2 is YFSETQ. CDR3 length: 14 amino acids. Specimen: peripheral blood mononuclear cells (PBMCs), collected before the second cycle of nivolumab. The receptor's source is a human donor with classical Hodgkin lymphoma. This sequence joins TRBV5-1 and TRBJ2-7; D is possibly TRBD1 (5 bases). The CDR3 nucleotides are TGCGCCAGCAGCTTGAGGGCCCCAGACAGCGAGCAGTACTTC. Residues: CASSLRAPDSEQYF.